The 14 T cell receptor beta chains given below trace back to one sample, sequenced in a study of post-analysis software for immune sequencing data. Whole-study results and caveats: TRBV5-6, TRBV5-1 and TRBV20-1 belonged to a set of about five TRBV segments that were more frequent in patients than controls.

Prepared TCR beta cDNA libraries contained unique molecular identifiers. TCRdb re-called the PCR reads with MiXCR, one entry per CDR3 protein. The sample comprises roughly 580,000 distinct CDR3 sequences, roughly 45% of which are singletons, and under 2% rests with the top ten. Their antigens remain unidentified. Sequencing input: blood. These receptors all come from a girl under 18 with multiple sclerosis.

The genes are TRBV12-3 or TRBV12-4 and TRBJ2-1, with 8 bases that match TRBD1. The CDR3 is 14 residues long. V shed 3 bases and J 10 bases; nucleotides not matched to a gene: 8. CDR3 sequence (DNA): TGTGCCAGCAGTTTGGGGACAGGTACAAAGGAGCAGTTCTTC. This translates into CASSLGTGTKEQFF.

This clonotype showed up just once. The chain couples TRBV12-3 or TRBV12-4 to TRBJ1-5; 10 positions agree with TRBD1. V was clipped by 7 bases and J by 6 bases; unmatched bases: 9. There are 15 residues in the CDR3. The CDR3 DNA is TGTGCCAGCACCTCTGACAGGGGGCCGCGTCAGCCCCAGCATTTT. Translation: CASTSDRGPRQPQHF.

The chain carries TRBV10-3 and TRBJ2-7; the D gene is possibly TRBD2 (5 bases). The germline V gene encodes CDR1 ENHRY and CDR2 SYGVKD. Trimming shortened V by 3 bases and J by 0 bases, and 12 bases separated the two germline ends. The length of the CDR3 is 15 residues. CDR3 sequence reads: CAISDKAEGSYEQYF. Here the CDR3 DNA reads TGTGCCATCAGTGACAAGGCAGAGGGCTCCTACGAGCAGTACTTC.

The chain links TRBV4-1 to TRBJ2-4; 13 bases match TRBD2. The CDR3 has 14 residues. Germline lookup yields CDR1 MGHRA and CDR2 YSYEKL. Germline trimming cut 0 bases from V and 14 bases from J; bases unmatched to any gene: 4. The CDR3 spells CASSQDRGLAGKYF. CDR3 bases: TGCGCCAGCAGCCAAGATCGGGGACTAGCGGGAAAGTACTTC.

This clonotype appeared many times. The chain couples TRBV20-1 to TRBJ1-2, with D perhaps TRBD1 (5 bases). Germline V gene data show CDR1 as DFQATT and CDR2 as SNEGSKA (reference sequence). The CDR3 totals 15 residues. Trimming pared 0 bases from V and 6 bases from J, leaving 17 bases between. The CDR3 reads CSARDPQGISNGYTF. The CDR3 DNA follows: TGCAGTGCTAGAGATCCCCAGGGCATTTCTAATGGCTACACCTTC.

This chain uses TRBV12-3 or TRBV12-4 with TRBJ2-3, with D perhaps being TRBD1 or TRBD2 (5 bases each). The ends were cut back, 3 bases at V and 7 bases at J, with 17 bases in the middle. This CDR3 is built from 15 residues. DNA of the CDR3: TGTGCCAGCAGTTTCGGGACGGGCCTAAAAAATACGCAGTATTTT. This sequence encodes CASSFGTGLKNTQYF.

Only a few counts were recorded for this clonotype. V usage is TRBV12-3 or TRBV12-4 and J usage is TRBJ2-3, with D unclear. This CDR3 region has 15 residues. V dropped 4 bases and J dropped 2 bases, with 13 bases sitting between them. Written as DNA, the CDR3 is TGTGCCAGCAGTTATGGCTCTTATGACACAGATACGCAGTATTTT. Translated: CASSYGSYDTDTQYF.

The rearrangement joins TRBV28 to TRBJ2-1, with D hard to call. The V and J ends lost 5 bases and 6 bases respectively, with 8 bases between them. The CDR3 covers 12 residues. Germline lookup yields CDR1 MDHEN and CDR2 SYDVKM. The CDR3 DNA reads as TGTGCCAGCAGTACTATCTTCAATGAGCAGTTCTTC. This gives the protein CASSTIFNEQFF.

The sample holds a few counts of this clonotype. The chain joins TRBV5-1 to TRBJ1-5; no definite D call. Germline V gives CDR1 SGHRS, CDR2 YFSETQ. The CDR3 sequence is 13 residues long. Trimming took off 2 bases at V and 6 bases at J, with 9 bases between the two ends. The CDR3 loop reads CASSFGSGQPQHF. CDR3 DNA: TGCGCCAGCAGCTTTGGGTCGGGTCAGCCCCAGCATTTT. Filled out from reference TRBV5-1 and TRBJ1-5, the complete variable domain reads KAGVTQTPRYLIKTRGQQVTLSCSPISGHRSVSWYQQTPGQGLQFLFEYFSETQRNKGNFPGRFSGRQFSNSRSEMNVSTLELGDSALYLCASSFGSGQPQHFGDGTRLSIL.

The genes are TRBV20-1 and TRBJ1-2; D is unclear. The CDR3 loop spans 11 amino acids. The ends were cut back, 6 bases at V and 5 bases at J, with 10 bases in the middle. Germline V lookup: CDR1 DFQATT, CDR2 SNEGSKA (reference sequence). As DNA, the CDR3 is TGCAGTGCGACGGTCGGGTATGGCTACACCTTC. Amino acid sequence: CSATVGYGYTF.

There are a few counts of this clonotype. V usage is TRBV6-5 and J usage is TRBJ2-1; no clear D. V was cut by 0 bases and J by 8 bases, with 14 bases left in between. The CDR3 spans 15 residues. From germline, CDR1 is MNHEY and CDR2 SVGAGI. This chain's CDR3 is CASSYSSPDPYEQFF. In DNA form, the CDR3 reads TGTGCCAGCAGTTACTCGTCCCCAGACCCCTATGAGCAGTTCTTC.

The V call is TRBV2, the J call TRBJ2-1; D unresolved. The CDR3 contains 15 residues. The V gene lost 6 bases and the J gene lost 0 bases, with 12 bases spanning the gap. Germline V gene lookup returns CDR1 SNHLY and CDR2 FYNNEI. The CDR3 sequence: CASSLTLSSYNEQFF. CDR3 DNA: TGTGCCAGCAGCTTGACTCTCAGCTCCTACAATGAGCAGTTCTTC.

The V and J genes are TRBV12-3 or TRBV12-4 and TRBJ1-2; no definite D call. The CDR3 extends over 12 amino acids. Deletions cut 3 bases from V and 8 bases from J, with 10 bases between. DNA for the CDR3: TGTGCCAGCAGTTTTAAGGGTCACGGCTACACCTTC. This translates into CASSFKGHGYTF.

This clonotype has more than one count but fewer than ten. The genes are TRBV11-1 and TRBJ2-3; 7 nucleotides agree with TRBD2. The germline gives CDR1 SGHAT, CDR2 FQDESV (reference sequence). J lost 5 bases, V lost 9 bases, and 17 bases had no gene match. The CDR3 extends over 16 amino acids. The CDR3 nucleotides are TGTGCCAGTTCGGATAGACTAGCAGGAGCGGGAGATACGCAGTATTTT. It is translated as CASSDRLAGAGDTQYF.